The 29 T cell receptor beta chains in this list originate from one sample, sequenced in a study of T cell repertoires in cytomegalovirus infection. Via MiXCR, TCRdb re-called the reads, giving one row per CDR3 protein. Counted here are about 680,000 distinct CDR3 sequences, roughly a quarter occurring once; the ten biggest clones make up 7% to 9%. The specimen was CD8+ T cells from PBMCs. These receptors were obtained from a human donor in good health (CMV status not recorded). Some clones in this sample may be carry-over from other donors' samples.

This clonotype was counted only a few times. The chain is built from TRBV28 and TRBJ2-3; D not resolved. The CDR3 is 12 residues long. V shed 3 bases and J shed 6 bases, with 7 bases lying between them. Germline V gene lookup returns CDR1 MDHEN and CDR2 SYDVKM. The CDR3 nucleotides read TGTGCCAGCAGTTTGGTGTGGGATACGCAGTATTTT. Its protein product is CASSLVWDTQYF.

This clonotype was seen a few times. This sequence joins TRBV7-8 and TRBJ2-7; no reliable D call. The CDR3 consists of 14 residues. Germline V lookup: CDR1 SGHVS, CDR2 FQNEAQ. The V end lost 5 bases, the J end lost 5 bases, and 16 bases lay between the germline ends. CDR3 sequence: CASSPLGIFDEQYV. The DNA for the CDR3 is TGTGCCAGCAGCCCATTAGGGATTTTCGACGAGCAGTACGTC.

The J gene is TRBJ1-5, the V gene TRBV20-1; D gene uncertain. The CDR3 runs 12 residues. Germline loops: CDR1 DFQATT, CDR2 SNEGSKA (reference sequence). Trimming removed 6 bases at V and 0 bases at J, with 6 bases between. For the CDR3, the DNA is TGCAGTGCCGGGGATAGCAATCAGCCCCAGCATTTT. Protein: CSAGDSNQPQHF.

The V gene is TRBV7-6, the J gene TRBJ1-6; 9 nucleotides agree with TRBD1. Germline V gene lookup returns CDR1 SGHVS and CDR2 FNYEAQ. With V trimmed by 4 bases and J by 9 bases, 4 bases remained unmatched. The length of the CDR3 is 14 residues. CDR3 amino acids: CASSSTGGLSPLHF. The CDR3 DNA is TGTGCCAGCAGCTCGACAGGGGGTCTTTCACCCCTCCACTTT.

This clonotype was seen repeatedly, ten times or more. The rearrangement joins TRBV6-5 to TRBJ2-3; D tentatively reads TRBD1 or TRBD2 (5 bases each). This CDR3 is built from 16 residues. V was clipped by 4 bases and J by 2 bases, with 16 bases between them. Germline V CDR1 and CDR2: MNHEY, SVGAGI. The CDR3 loop is CASSSGTAAFTDTQYF. CDR3 in DNA: TGTGCCAGCAGTTCGGGGACCGCTGCCTTCACAGATACGCAGTATTTT.

This clonotype showed up many times. The chain recombines TRBV7-2 with TRBJ2-7; D is perhaps TRBD1 or TRBD2 (6 bases each). Germline CDR1 reads SGHTA; CDR2 reads FQGNSA. The CDR3 runs to 14 residues. The ends were cut back, 1 base at V and 5 bases at J, with 12 bases in the middle. The CDR3 DNA reads TGTGCCAGCAGCTTAGAAGGGGGGCGTGACGAGCAGTACGTC. This gives the protein CASSLEGGRDEQYV.

Comments on this clonotype: A junction end diverges from the germline sequence, so it may reflect a read error. The chain couples TRBV7-7 to TRBJ2-1, with D unresolved. CDR3 length equals 15 residues. Germline V gene lookup returns CDR1 SSHAT and CDR2 FNYEAQ (reference sequence). Written as DNA, the CDR3 is TGTGCTAGCAGCCAAGGGATCCCCTCCTACAATGAGCAGTTCTTC. It specifies CASSQGIPSYNEQFF.

This clonotype was counted at least ten times. The gene calls are TRBV7-9 and TRBJ1-5, with D possibly TRBD1 on 5 matching bases. V lost 5 bases and J lost 8, with 19 bases in between. This CDR3 has 15 residues. Germline V gene lookup returns CDR1 SEHNR and CDR2 FQNEAQ (reference sequence). The CDR3 is CASSPPQGLREPQHF. As DNA, the CDR3 is TGTGCCAGCAGCCCCCCGCAGGGTTTGAGGGAGCCCCAGCATTTT.

This clonotype has only a few counts. The gene calls are TRBV6-5 and TRBJ1-1, with a tentative D call TRBD1 (5 bases). Germline assignment: CDR1 MNHEY and CDR2 SVGAGI. The germline V and J ends were trimmed by 0 bases and 10 bases, with 12 bases remaining between them. The CDR3 runs 13 residues. CDR3 DNA: TGTGCCAGCAGTTACTCGGCAGGGAAGGGAGCTTTCTTT. It is translated as CASSYSAGKGAFF.

The rearrangement links TRBV7-9 to TRBJ1-1, with D maybe TRBD1 (5 bases). Trimming shortened V by 5 bases and J by 1 base, and 20 bases separated the two germline ends. Germline-derived CDR1 and CDR2 are SEHNR and FQNEAQ (reference sequence). The CDR3 consists of 17 residues. CDR3 residues: CASSPQAGYQGNTEAFF. The DNA for the CDR3 is TGTGCCAGCAGCCCCCAGGCAGGGTATCAGGGGAACACTGAAGCTTTCTTT.

The rearrangement joins TRBV12-3 or TRBV12-4 to TRBJ1-5; the D is unclear. The length of the CDR3 is 16 residues. V was trimmed by 6 bases and J by 2 bases, leaving 17 bases between them. The CDR3 reads CASSQLPLDGNQPQHF. In nucleotides, the CDR3 is TGTGCCAGCAGCCAACTGCCCCTAGATGGCAATCAGCCCCAGCATTTT.

This chain uses TRBV20-1 with TRBJ2-1; D is unclear. The V and J ends lost 6 bases and 3 bases respectively, with 12 bases between them. CDR1 and CDR2 from the germline V gene are DFQATT and SNEGSKA (reference sequence). The CDR3 covers 13 residues. CDR3 in DNA: TGCAGTGCCCCGGGTCAGGTCTACAATGAGCAGTTCTTC. Protein sequence: CSAPGQVYNEQFF.

This rearrangement joins TRBV2 to TRBJ2-7; 8 bases are shared with TRBD2. The CDR3 is 14 residues long. Germline V CDR1 and CDR2: SNHLY, FYNNEI. V gave up 6 bases and J gave up 2 bases; unmatched junction bases: 6. As DNA, the CDR3 is TGTGCCAGCAGCCCGGGAGGGGAGCCCTACGAGCAGTACTTC. Its protein product is CASSPGGEPYEQYF.

This clonotype was counted between two and nine times. The CDR3 here is CASSSPTTRAFNNEQFF. The CDR3 DNA reads TGTGCCAGCAGCTCCCCGACCACCAGAGCCTTCAACAATGAGCAGTTCTTC. The chain uses TRBV7-4 and TRBJ2-1; D call uncertain. The V gene's germline CDR1 is SGHVT and CDR2 SQSDAQ. This CDR3 comprises 17 residues. The ends were cut back, 4 bases at V and 5 bases at J, with 21 bases in the middle.

A word on this clonotype: This could be a read error, since a much larger clone is one nucleotide away. The gene calls are TRBV7-3 and TRBJ2-1; 10 bases align to TRBD1. This CDR3 comprises 16 residues. Per germline, CDR1 SGHTA and CDR2 FQGTGA. CDR3 sequence (DNA): TGTGCCAGCGGCTTAGAAACGTGGACAGGGGGGAGTGAGCAGTTCTTC. This translates into CASGLETWTGGSEQFF. Full variable domain (outside the CDR3, taken from reference TRBV7-3 and TRBJ2-1): GAGVSQTPSNKVTEKGKYVELRCDPISGHTALYWYRQSLGQGPEFLIYFQGTGAADDSGLPNDRFFAVRPEGSVSTLKIQRTERGDSAVYLCASGLETWTGGSEQFFGPGTRLTVL.

This clonotype has a handful of counts. This rearrangement joins TRBV18 to TRBJ2-7; 8 bases line up with TRBD1. CDR1 and CDR2 (germline): KGHSH, LQKENI. CDR3 length: 14 amino acids. J lost 5 bases, V lost 3 bases, and 6 bases had no gene match. DNA for the CDR3: TGTGCCAGCTCACCCGTGGACAGGGTCGACGAGCAGTACTTC. This gives the protein CASSPVDRVDEQYF.

The table lists this clonotype with many counts. The genes are TRBV14 and TRBJ2-7, with 10 bases fitting TRBD1. This CDR3 spans 14 amino acids. Trimming took 4 bases from V and 4 from J; bases not matched to a gene: 4. Per germline, CDR1 SGHDN and CDR2 FVKESK. The DNA for the CDR3 is TGTGCCAGCAGCCTGGGACAGGGGAGGTACGAGCAGTACGTC. As protein: CASSLGQGRYEQYV.

The chain recombines TRBV28 with TRBJ2-3, with D possibly being TRBD1 or TRBD2 (5 bases each). Germline V gene data show CDR1 as MDHEN and CDR2 as SYDVKM. CDR3 size: 16 residues. The V end lost 0 bases, the J end lost 4 bases, and 14 bases lay between the germline ends. CDR3 bases: TGTGCCAGCAGTTTATGGAGAGGGGAGCATCCAGATACGCAGTATTTT. Translation gives CASSLWRGEHPDTQYF.

This clonotype was counted many times. This chain connects TRBV7-2 to TRBJ2-5; no firm D call. V was pared by 5 bases and J by 5 bases, with 9 bases between. CDR1 is SGHTA and CDR2 is FQGNSA in the germline V gene. The CDR3 length is 12 residues. For the CDR3, the DNA is TGTGCCAGCAGCGACGCTGGGGAGACCCAGTACTTC. It encodes CASSDAGETQYF.

This chain connects TRBV20-1 to TRBJ1-5; 10 nucleotides align to TRBD1. V was pared by 3 bases and J by 4 bases, with 6 bases of the junction left unmatched. The germline V gene has CDR1 DFQATT and CDR2 SNEGSKA (reference sequence). The CDR3 spans 15 residues. The CDR3 DNA reads TGCAGTGCTAGTACCGGGACAGGGGAAAATCAGCCCCAGCATTTT. Translated: CSASTGTGENQPQHF.

The gene calls are TRBV9 and TRBJ2-3, with D tentatively TRBD1 or TRBD2 (7 bases each). Germline lookup yields CDR1 SGDLS and CDR2 YYNGEE. The CDR3 loop spans 15 amino acids. Between the trimmed V and J ends, which lost 4 bases and 0 bases, there was a span of 12 bases. The CDR3 DNA is TGTGCCAGCAGCATCCAGGGGGGGAGCACAGATACGCAGTATTTT. This sequence encodes CASSIQGGSTDTQYF.

This clonotype has only one observation. J is TRBJ2-5 and V is TRBV13, with D possibly matching TRBD1 (7 bases). The V gene's germline CDR1 is PRHDT and CDR2 FYEKMQ (reference sequence). Trimming cost V 2 bases and J 2 bases, with 15 bases left between them. The CDR3 sequence is 16 residues long. The CDR3 here is CASSLLSGGRQETQYF. CDR3 sequence (DNA): TGTGCCAGCAGCTTATTGTCAGGGGGGCGGCAAGAGACCCAGTACTTC. Looking up the rest from reference TRBV13 and TRBJ2-5 gives the full variable domain: AAGVIQSPRHLIKEKRETATLKCYPIPRHDTVYWYQQGPGQDPQFLISFYEKMQSDKGSIPDRFSAQQFSDYHSELNMSSLELGDSALYFCASSLLSGGRQETQYFGPGTRLLVL.

With respect to this clonotype: A read error may be the cause here, since a much bigger clone is one base away. The chain links TRBV6-4 to TRBJ1-1; D may be TRBD1 (6 bases). This CDR3 comprises 16 residues. Germline lookup yields CDR1 MRHNA and CDR2 SNTAGT. This CDR3 is CANSEGGQGPNTEAFF. Here the CDR3 DNA reads TGTGCCAACAGTGAGGGGGGCCAGGGCCCGAACACTGAAGCTTTCTTT.

With respect to this clonotype: A much larger clonotype is one base distant, so this may be a read error. The chain recombines TRBV28 with TRBJ2-2, with 10 nucleotides matching TRBD1. This CDR3 comprises 15 residues. The junction had 6 bases not matched to a gene; V was cut back by 5 bases and J by 6 bases. Germline values: CDR1 MDHEN, CDR2 SYDVKM. The CDR3: CASSPGTGEAGELFF. As DNA, the CDR3 is TGTGCCAGCAGTCCCGGGACAGGGGAAGCCGGGGAGCTGTTTTTT.

This clonotype came up many times. This rearrangement joins TRBV7-9 to TRBJ2-3, with D maybe TRBD1 (5 bases). The CDR3 loop spans 13 amino acids. Germline V gene lookup returns CDR1 SEHNR and CDR2 FQNEAQ (reference sequence). V lost 1 base and J 4 bases, leaving 6 bases between the germline ends. The CDR3 coding sequence is TGTGCCAGCAGCTTAGAACAGGCAGATACGCAGTATTTT. Translated, it gives CASSLEQADTQYF. Together with reference TRBV7-9 and TRBJ2-3, the CDR3 gives the full variable domain: DTGVSQNPRHKITKRGQNVTFRCDPISEHNRLYWYRQTLGQGPEFLTYFQNEAQLEKSRLLSDRFSAERPKGSFSTLEIQRTEQGDSAMYLCASSLEQADTQYFGPGTRLTVL.

Regarding this clonotype: A single base separates this from a much larger clone, so it may be a read error. V gene TRBV12-5 combines with J gene TRBJ2-7, with D perhaps TRBD1 (5 bases). There are 12 residues in the CDR3. Germline V gene data show CDR1 as LGHNT and CDR2 as FRNRAP. V was trimmed by 7 bases and J by 3 bases, leaving 10 bases between them. CDR3: CASDLDSYEQYF. Here the CDR3 DNA reads TGTGCTAGTGACCTAGACAGCTACGAGCAGTACTTC.

In regard to this clonotype: In this CDR3 the conserved last residue, phenylalanine or tryptophan, is missing, so a read error is likely. The genes are TRBV5-4 and TRBJ2-2; 8 bases align to TRBD2. The CDR3 spans 15 residues. CDR1 SGHNT and CDR2 YYREEE come from the germline V gene (reference sequence). J gave up 2 bases and V 4 bases, and 4 bases lay outside the gene matches. The chain's CDR3 is CASSLSGANTGELFL. CDR3 coding DNA: TGTGCCAGCAGCCTTAGCGGGGCTAACACCGGGGAGCTGTTTTTA.

This clonotype has at least ten counts. The genes are TRBV7-9 and TRBJ2-7; D is unclear. With 2 bases removed from V and 2 bases from J, the gap between germline ends came to 22 bases. This CDR3 is 18 amino acids long. In germline, CDR1 is SEHNR, CDR2 FQNEAQ (reference sequence). Here the CDR3 reads CASSLSNIIRSTTYEQYF. DNA of the CDR3: TGTGCCAGCAGCTTAAGCAATATTATTAGGTCGACGACCTACGAGCAGTACTTC.

The V gene is TRBV6-1, the J gene TRBJ1-5; D might be TRBD1 (6 bases). The V gene's germline CDR1 is MNHNS and CDR2 SASEGT. This CDR3 has 17 amino acids. Deletions cut 6 bases from V and 3 bases from J, with 21 bases between. The CDR3 coding sequence is TGTGCCAGCAGCCCCGCGGGACATCCAACCTTCAATCAGCCCCAGCATTTT. Protein: CASSPAGHPTFNQPQHF.